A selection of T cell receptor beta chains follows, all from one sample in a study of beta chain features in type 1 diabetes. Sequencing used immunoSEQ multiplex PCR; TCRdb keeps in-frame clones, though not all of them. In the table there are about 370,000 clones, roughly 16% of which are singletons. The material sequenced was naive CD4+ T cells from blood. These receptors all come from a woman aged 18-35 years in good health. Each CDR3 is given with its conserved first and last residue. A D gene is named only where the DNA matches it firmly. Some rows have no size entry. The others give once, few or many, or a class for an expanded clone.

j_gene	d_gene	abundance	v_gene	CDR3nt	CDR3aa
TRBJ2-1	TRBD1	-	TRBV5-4	TGTGCCAGCAGCCGGGACAGGGACGGTGAGCAGTTCTTC	CASSRDRDGEQFF
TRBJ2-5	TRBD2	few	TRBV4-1	TGCGCCAGCAGCCAAAATGCACTAATGGGGAGGGCCGAGACCCAGTACTTC	CASSQNALMGRAETQYF
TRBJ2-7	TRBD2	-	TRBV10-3	TGTGCCATCAGTGCTGGGACTAGCTCCTACGAGCAGTACTTC	CAISAGTSSYEQYF
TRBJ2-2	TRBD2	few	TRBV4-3	TGCGCCAGCGGTCTGACTAGCGGGAGTGGGGAGCTGTTTTTT	CASGLTSGSGELFF
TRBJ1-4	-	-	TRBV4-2	TGTGCCAGCAGCCAAGATCAACCGCCCGGGGGTGAAAAACTGTTTTTT	CASSQDQPPGGEKLFF
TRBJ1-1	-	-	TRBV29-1	TGCAGCTTCAATGTTGGTACGGGGGGGACTGAAGCTTTCTTT	CSFNVGTGGTEAFF
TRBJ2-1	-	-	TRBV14	TGTGCCAGCAGCCCTAGCTCCTACAATGAGCAGTTCTTC	CASSPSSYNEQFF
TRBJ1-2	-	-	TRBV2	TGTGCCAGCAGGGGCACAGTAAACTATGGCTACACCTTC	CASRGTVNYGYTF
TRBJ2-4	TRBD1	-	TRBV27	TGTGCCAGCAGTTTATGGGGACAGGGGGCCTTAGCCAAAAACATTCAGTACTTC	CASSLWGQGALAKNIQYF
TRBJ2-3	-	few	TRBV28	TGTGCCAGCAGTTCCCCTCTATCTACGCAGTATTTT	CASSSPLSTQYF
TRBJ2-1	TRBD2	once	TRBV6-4	TGTGCCAGCAGACCTAGCGGGAGCTACAATGAGCAGTTCTTC	CASRPSGSYNEQFF
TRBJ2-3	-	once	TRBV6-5	TGTGCCAGCAGTTCGGACACCTTCACAGATACGCAGTATTTT	CASSSDTFTDTQYF
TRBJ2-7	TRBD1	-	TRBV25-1	TGTGCCAGCAGTGAATGGGCGACAGGGACCTACGAGCAGTACTTC	CASSEWATGTYEQYF
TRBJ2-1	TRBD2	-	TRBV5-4	TGTGCCAGCAGCCCGGGGACTAGCGGAACCAATGAGCAGTTCTTC	CASSPGTSGTNEQFF
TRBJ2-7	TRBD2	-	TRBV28	TGTGCCAGCAGAACTAGCGGCGAGCAGTACTTC	CASRTSGEQYF
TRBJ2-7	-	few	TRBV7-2	TGTGCCAGCAGCCCTAGAAACTTCTACGAGCAGTACTTC	CASSPRNFYEQYF
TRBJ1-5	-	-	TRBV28	TGTGCCAGCAACCAGTTAAATCAGCCCCAGCATTTT	CASNQLNQPQHF
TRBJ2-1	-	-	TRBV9	TGTGCCAGCAGCGTGGGCGTCAATGAGCAGTTCTTC	CASSVGVNEQFF
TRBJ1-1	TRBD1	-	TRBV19	TGTGCCAGTACTCGGGACAGGGGGCGAGATGAAGCTTTCTTT	CASTRDRGRDEAFF
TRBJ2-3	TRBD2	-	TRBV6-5	TGTGCCAGCCACCGAAGCGGGAGAGAAACGCAGTATTTT	CASHRSGRETQYF
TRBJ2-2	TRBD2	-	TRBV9	TGTGCCAGCAGCGTAGTAACGGGAGCGGGGGCCGGGGAGCTGTTTTTT	CASSVVTGAGAGELFF
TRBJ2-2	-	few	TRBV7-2	TGTGCCAGCAGCCAATACACCGGGGAGCTGTTTTTT	CASSQYTGELFF
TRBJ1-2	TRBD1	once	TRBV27	TGTGCCAGCAGTATCAGGGGGCAGAGCGGCTACACCTTC	CASSIRGQSGYTF
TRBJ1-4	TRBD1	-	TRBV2	TGTGCCAGCAAAGATGGGACAGCTAATGAAAAACTGTTTTTT	CASKDGTANEKLFF
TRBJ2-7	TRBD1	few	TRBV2	TGTGCCGACCGGGACAGGGGTTCCGAGCAGTACTTC	CADRDRGSEQYF
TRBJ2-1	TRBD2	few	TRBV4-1	TGCGCCAGCAGCCTCACCTCGCGGGAGTTCTACAATGAGCAGTTCTTC	CASSLTSREFYNEQFF
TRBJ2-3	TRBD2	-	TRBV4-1	TGCGCCAGCAGCCAAGACGGGACTAGCGGATTCACAGATACGCAGTATTTT	CASSQDGTSGFTDTQYF
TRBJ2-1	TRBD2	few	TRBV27	TGTGCCAGCAGCCGTCCGGGACTAGCATCCGATGAGCAGTTCTTC	CASSRPGLASDEQFF
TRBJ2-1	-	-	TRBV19	TGTGCCAGCAGCCGACCGGGACTTCCCTCATACAATGAGCAGTTCTTC	CASSRPGLPSYNEQFF
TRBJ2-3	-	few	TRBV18	TGTGCCAGCTCACCGGACAGAGGGGATACGCAGTATTTT	CASSPDRGDTQYF
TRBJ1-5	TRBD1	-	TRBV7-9	TGTGCCAGCAGCCCACAGGGGCCCTATCAGCCCCAGCATTTT	CASSPQGPYQPQHF
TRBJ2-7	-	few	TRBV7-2	TGTGCCAGCAGTCAACAGGGCTACGAGCAGTACTTC	CASSQQGYEQYF